This TCR beta chain appears in the sequencing data of a study of blood T cells in healthy people across ages (dated by TCRdb to between 2014 and 2017). Describing the broader study: In model experiments, roughly one uniquely barcoded TCR beta cDNA molecule per two T cells was captured by template switching. Four age groups were formed from the donors: young (average approximately 15 years), middle-aged (approximately 40), aged (62) and long-lived (roughly 81). The study measured age-related changes in TCR beta repertoire diversity using deep sequencing normalized with unique cDNA molecular identifiers. Two additional independent replicas of 1 million unique cDNA reads from the same blood draw were analyzed for two donors (one aged 18 to 30 and one aged 80 or older). What the research found in general, with its limitations: Estimates of total diversity based on one million sequenced T cells were considered lower bounds and underestimates. Bulk unsorted PBMC profiling prevented conclusive comparison of naive and antigen-experienced compartments. As age increased, observed TCR beta diversity per million T cells dropped in a roughly linear way, and a significant reduction was already evident by age 40. Compared with the aged group, more naive CD4+ T cells, fewer expanded clones and increased TCR diversity were shown by the long-lived group, suggesting age selection. Because donor CMV infection status was unknown, age-related changes in expanded clonotypes were potentially confounded. A strong correlation was found between observed TCR beta diversity and the percentage of naive T cells measured by flow cytometry.

Regarding this clonotype: Its antigen remains unidentified. Base qualities are not provided; no much larger clone lies one nucleotide away.

The library relied on 5' RACE. The listed sequencing device is Illumina HiSeq 2500. A second PCR of roughly 7 to 11 cycles was performed with a sample-barcoded 5' primer and a J-beta primer mix. Each TCR beta cDNA molecule received a unique molecular identifier from a template-switch 5' adaptor carrying 12 random nucleotides. Each sample yielded at least 2.5 million CDR3-containing paired-end reads. All of the RNA was converted into first-strand cDNA using the Mint cDNA synthesis kit, with a TRBC-specific oligonucleotide serving as the primer. After uracil-DNA glycosylase treatment, a first 18-cycle PCR used universal primers M1SS and BC2_uni_R on all cDNA. Per the original workflow: For normalization, 1 million high-quality reads were randomly selected from each sample, with every read carrying a distinct molecular identifier. Instead of being binned into consensus sequences, reads with shared molecular identifiers were discarded. MiTCR, set to a Q25 quality threshold and the strictest error-elimination algorithm, was used for CDR3 identification, clonotype clustering and error correction. A nonparametric unseen species model using Euler transformation provided a lower-bound estimate of total TCR beta diversity. TCRdb redid the processing of the public reads, applying fastp at Q25 and MiXCR, and retained in-frame beta chains. One record per CDR3 amino acid sequence lists the most common genes and DNA. These V and J calls rely on TCRdb rather than the paper's analysis. A total of about 760,000 distinct CDR3 sequences appear in this sample, around a quarter of them only once. The top ten hold more than 7.5% of the sample.

V is shortened by 5 bases, J by 7 bases, and the region joining them spans 14 bases. Based on the germline V gene (reference sequence), the CDR1 and CDR2 sequences are DFQATT and SNEGSKA. The CDR3 sequence holds 12 residues, the cysteine and phenylalanine included. Only the CDR3 portion is preserved as DNA: 36 bases, with reading frame beginning at the first base. Systemically healthy Caucasian individuals from Russia, around 38 in total and aged about 6 to 100 years, were included as donors. Approximately 9 milliliters of peripheral blood were collected from each donor into EDTA-treated Vacutainer tubes. Ficoll-Paque density-gradient centrifugation was used to isolate PBMCs, with at least 6 million obtained per sample. Trizol reagent was used to extract total RNA from the PBMCs, yielding at least 5.5 micrograms per sample. The percentages of naive CD45RAhigh/CD27high T cells were determined by flow cytometry on a PBMC aliquot from every donor.

These data were also reused for a study on T cells of mothers and their children. The second investigation adds: Nine systemically healthy Caucasian individuals served as donors, namely three mothers together with their six children. cDNA synthesis used all of the extracted RNA, with roughly 1.6 ug of RNA in each 15 ul reaction. In the second PCR, the M1S primer added sample barcodes and 2-4 random nucleotides. More than 8 million TCR beta CDR3 reads were obtained from each mother, and about 3 million reads were obtained from each child. TCR recombination output is similarly shaped by thymic selection in related and unrelated pairs, with a minor effect exerted by inherited differences. Related mother-child pairs always showed normalized repertoire overlap that was slightly higher than in unrelated mother-child pairs, though the difference was never significant. Persistent microchimeric T cell clones were not detected, at a sensitivity of approximately 98 clones per million clonotypes. Deep NGS was used in the study to compare the TCR beta repertoires of mothers and children and to look for features that separate related mother-child pairs from unrelated individuals. On average, the children were about 12 +/- 4 years old, while the mothers were roughly 36 +/- 4 years old. After adapter ligation was performed with NEBNext reagents, the libraries were sequenced on an Illumina HiSeq 2000 with 100+100 nt paired-end reads. To avoid cross-contamination, the mother libraries and the child libraries were prepared a month apart and sequenced in separate runs. Between roughly 500,000 and 2,100,000 distinct TCR beta clonotypes were identified per donor. Naive TCR beta clonotypes were estimated from low-frequency clonotypes matched to each donor's FACS-determined naive share, without sorting.

The chain is assembled from TRBV20-1 and TRBJ1-2, with a weak D call of TRBD1 (6 bases match). Sequenced sample: blood. The sequence was collected from a boy aged 10-17 years in good health. The CDR3 in this case is CSAEQGMGGYTF. The nucleotide sequence reads TGCAGTGCTGAACAGGGAATGGGTGGCTACACCTTC.